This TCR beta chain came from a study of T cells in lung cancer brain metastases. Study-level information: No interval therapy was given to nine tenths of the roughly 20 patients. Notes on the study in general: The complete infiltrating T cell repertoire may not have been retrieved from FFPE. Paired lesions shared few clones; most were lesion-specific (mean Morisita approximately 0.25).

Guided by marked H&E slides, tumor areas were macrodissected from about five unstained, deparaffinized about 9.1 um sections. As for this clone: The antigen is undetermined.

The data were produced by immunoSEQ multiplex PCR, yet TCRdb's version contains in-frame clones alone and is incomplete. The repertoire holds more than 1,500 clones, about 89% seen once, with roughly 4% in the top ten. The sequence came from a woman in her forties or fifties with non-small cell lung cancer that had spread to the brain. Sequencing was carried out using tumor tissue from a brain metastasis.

The chain's CDR3 is CASWLPGRTYEQYF. The CDR3 region has the DNA TGCGCCAGTTGGCTCCCGGGACGTACCTACGAGCAGTACTTC. The V call is TRBV4-1, the J call TRBJ2-7; D might be TRBD1 or TRBD2, each matching 5 bases. The CDR3 has 14 amino acids. The V gene's germline CDR1 is MGHRA and CDR2 YSYEKL. Trimming removed 9 bases from V and 2 bases from J, with 17 bases in between.